Listed below are T cell receptor beta chains from one sample, sequenced in a study of T cells after yellow fever vaccination. Each CDR3 protein gets one entry after TCRdb re-called the 5' RACE reads with MiXCR. The sample consists of about 310,000 distinct CDR3 sequences, about 3.5% of them appearing once. Here the sequenced sample was PBMCs, taken on the day of the yellow fever booster vaccination. These TCRs come from a man aged 18 to 29 who received the YFV17D yellow fever vaccine. The CDR3 runs from the conserved cysteine through the conserved F or W.

length,V,J,CDR3
14,TRBV10-3,TRBJ1-1,CAIATRDFNTEAFF
14,TRBV20-1,TRBJ1-5,CSAPGEQGNQPQHF
16,TRBV20-1,TRBJ2-7,CSVMPGPLQGSYEQYF
15,TRBV5-8,TRBJ2-2,CASSLRQGRAGELFF
15,TRBV3-1,TRBJ1-6,CASSQGVQGRSPLHF
15,TRBV7-6,TRBJ2-1,CASSLASKYYNEQFF
16,TRBV7-9,TRBJ2-5,CASSPIRLATRETQYF
12,TRBV12-3/TRBV12-4,TRBJ1-2,CASTHPSYGYTF
14,TRBV5-6,TRBJ2-5,CASSLDVGWETQYF
14,TRBV7-2,TRBJ2-5,CASRFKGPQETQYF
15,TRBV5-6,TRBJ2-3,CASSVGHSGADTQYF
16,TRBV5-1,TRBJ1-2,CASSLGSANINYGYTF
17,TRBV7-9,TRBJ2-7,CASSLYRALGIGYEQYF
13,TRBV7-3,TRBJ1-1,CASSIDSNTEAFF
14,TRBV6-6,TRBJ1-6,CASSERQGNSPLHF
17,TRBV7-3,TRBJ2-2,CASSYLGGLPNTGELFF
15,TRBV5-4,TRBJ1-1,CASSLASTGNTEAFF
11,TRBV5-6,TRBJ2-3,CASRGKDTQYF
15,TRBV4-2,TRBJ1-4,CASSQDYRANEKLFF
15,TRBV21-1,TRBJ2-5,CASSSSGLAQETQYF
12,TRBV5-6,TRBJ1-2,CASSRRGGGYTF
13,TRBV6-5,TRBJ2-2,CASKPTGAGELFF
13,TRBV7-9,TRBJ2-7,CASSPGQGWEQYF
16,TRBV6-5,TRBJ1-2,CASSYLSGWANYGYTF
15,TRBV4-1,TRBJ1-6,CASSLGGGGNSPLHF
12,TRBV9,TRBJ1-2,CASSEREGSYTF
17,TRBV7-2,TRBJ1-2,CASSPGVAGSSNYGYTF
16,TRBV10-3,TRBJ2-1,CAISESVLASYNEQFF
15,TRBV3-1,TRBJ1-5,CASSQDLVQNQPQHF
11,TRBV7-9,TRBJ2-3,CASRLLDTQYF
16,TRBV20-1,TRBJ2-3,CSARPRGIRSLDTQYF
16,TRBV5-6,TRBJ2-1,CASSFLGTGSFNEQFF
13,TRBV5-1,TRBJ1-2,CASSWAGENGYTF
14,TRBV20-1,TRBJ2-1,CSASEEAAYNEQFF
16,TRBV7-2,TRBJ1-4,CASSLLGGATNEKLFF
13,TRBV12-5,TRBJ1-5,CATRGGPNQPQHF
15,TRBV2,TRBJ1-2,CASTNGATQGYGYTF
14,TRBV6-6,TRBJ1-5,CASSYGGANQPQHF
14,TRBV5-1,TRBJ1-2,CASSYPAGVYGITF
13,TRBV4-3,TRBJ1-1,CASSRGADTEAFF
15,TRBV11-3,TRBJ2-3,CASRNSREGTDTQYF
15,TRBV5-1,TRBJ1-4,CASSLVGQAPEKLFF